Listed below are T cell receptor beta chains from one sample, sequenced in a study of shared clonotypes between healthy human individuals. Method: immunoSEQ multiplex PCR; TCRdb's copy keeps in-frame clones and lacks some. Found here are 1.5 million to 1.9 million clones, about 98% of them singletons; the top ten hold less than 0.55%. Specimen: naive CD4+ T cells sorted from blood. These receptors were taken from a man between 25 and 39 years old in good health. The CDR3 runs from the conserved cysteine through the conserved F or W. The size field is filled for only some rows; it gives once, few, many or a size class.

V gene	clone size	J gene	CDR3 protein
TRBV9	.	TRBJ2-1	CASSARAPDNEQFF
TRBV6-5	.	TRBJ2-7	CASSYSTGTDYEQYF
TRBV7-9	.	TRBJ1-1	CASSFYSGGSTSEAFF
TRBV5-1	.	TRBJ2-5	CASSLVSGQETQYF
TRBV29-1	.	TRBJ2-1	CSVEPGAGNEQFF
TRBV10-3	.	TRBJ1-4	CAISPTGATNEKLFF
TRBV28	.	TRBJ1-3	CASSGYRPSGNTIYF
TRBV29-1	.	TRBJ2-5	CSVETGQGIIRETQYF
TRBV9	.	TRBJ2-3	CASSGSGRDTQYF
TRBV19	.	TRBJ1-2	CASSIIGEGGYTF
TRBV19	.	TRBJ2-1	CASSIWVLAGYNEQFF
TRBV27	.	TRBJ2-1	CASSRAPYYNEQFF
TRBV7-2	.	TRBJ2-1	CASSRGTGTSVSEQFF
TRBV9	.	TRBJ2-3	CASSVGGRTRADTQYF
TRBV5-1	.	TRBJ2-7	CASSLEGQAPYEQYF
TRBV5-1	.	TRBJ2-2	CASSFHRETTGELFF
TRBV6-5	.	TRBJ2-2	CASSRDRPFTGELFF
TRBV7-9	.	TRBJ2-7	CASSFDRGHYEQYF
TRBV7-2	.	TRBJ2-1	CASSPNPSGLSYNEQFF
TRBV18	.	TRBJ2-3	CASSPTGQTDTQYF
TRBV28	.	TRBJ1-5	CASSFRLFSNQPQHF
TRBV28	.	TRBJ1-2	CASSRRGLGGYTF
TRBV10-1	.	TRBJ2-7	CASSPREGEGTYEQYF
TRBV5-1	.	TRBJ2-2	CASSFEGLGTGELFF
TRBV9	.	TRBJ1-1	CASSVVPGPPGDTEAFF
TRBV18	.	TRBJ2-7	CASSPPAGSPRADEQYF
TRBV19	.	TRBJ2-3	CASSDPGLAERNTQYF
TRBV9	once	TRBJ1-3	CASSVGGGNTIYF
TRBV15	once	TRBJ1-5	CATSRDGSAQHF
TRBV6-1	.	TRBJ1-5	CASRGTGPNQPQHF
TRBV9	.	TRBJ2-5	CASSVAVGGLQETQYF
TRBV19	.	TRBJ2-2	CASSWDTSNTGELFF
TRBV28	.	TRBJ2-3	CASQGRLAGATDTQYF
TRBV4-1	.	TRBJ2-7	CASSQGQGNYEQYF
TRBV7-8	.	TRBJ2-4	CASSLAGRASAKNIQYF
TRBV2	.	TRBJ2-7	CASSELINAYEQYF
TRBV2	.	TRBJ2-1	CASSVNLSDEQFF
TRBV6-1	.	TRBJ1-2	CASGRGGTGHYGYTF